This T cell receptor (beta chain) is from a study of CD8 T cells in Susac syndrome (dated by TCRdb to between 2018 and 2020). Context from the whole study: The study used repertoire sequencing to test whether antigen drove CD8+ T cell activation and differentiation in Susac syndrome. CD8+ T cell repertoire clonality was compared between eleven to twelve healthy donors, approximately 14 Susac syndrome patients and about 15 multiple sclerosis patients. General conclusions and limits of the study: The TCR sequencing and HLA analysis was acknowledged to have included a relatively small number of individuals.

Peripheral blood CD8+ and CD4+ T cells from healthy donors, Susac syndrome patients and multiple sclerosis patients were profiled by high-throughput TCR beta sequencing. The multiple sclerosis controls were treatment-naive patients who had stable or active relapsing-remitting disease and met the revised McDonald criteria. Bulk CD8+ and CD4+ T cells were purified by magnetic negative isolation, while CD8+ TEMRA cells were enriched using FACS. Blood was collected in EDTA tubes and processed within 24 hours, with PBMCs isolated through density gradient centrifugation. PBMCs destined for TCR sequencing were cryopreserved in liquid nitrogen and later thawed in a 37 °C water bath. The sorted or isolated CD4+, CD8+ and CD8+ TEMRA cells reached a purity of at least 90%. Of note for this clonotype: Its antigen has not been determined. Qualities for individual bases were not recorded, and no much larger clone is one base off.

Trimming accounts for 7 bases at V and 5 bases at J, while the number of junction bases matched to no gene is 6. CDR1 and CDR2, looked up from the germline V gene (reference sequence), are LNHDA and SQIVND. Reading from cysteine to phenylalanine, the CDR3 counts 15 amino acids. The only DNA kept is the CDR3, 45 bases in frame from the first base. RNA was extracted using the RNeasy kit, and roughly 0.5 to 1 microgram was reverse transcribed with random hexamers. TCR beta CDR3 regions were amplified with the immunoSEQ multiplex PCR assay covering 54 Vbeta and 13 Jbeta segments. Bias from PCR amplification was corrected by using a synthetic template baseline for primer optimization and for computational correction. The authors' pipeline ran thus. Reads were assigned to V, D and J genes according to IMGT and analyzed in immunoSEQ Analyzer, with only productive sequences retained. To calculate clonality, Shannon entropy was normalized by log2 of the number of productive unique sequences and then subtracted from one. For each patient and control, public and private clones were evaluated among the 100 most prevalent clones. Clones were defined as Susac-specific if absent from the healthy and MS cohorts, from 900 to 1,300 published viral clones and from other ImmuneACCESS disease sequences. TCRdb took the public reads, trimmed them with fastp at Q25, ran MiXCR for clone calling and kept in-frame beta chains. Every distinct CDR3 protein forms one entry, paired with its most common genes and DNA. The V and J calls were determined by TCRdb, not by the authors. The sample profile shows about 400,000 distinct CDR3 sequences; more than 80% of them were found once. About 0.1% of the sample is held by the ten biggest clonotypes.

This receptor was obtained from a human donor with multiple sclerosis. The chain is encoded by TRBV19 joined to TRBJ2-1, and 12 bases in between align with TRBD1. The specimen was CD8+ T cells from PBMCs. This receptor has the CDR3 CASIAGTGGHNEQFF. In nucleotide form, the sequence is TGTGCCAGTATCGCCGGGACAGGGGGCCACAATGAGCAGTTCTTC.